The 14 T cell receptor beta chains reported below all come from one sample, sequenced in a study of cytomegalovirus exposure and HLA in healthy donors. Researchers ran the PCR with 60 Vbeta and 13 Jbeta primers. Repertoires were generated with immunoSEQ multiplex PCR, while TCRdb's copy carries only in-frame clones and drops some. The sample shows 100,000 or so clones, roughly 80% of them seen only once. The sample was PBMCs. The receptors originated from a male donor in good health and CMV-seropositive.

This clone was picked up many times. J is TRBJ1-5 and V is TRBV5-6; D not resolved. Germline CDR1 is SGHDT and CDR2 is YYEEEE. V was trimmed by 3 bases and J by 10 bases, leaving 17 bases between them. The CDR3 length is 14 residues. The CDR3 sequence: CASSYWARISPQHF. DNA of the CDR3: TGTGCCAGCAGCTATTGGGCAAGGATCAGCCCCCAGCATTTT.

CDR3 loop: CASQLRGSSYNSPLHF. The CDR3 nucleotides read TGTGCCAGCCAGTTGCGGGGAAGCTCCTATAATTCACCCCTCCACTTT. This chain links TRBV19 with TRBJ1-6, with unresolved D. Germline V CDR1 and CDR2: LNHDA, SQIVND (reference sequence). This CDR3 comprises 16 residues. Trimming took off 9 bases at V and 0 bases at J, with 15 bases between the two ends.

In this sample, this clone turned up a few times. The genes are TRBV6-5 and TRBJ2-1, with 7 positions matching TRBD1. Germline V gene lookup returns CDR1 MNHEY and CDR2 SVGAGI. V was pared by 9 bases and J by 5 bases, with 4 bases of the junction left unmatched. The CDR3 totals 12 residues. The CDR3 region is CASSGTDNEQFF. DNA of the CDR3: TGTGCCAGTTCCGGGACAGACAATGAGCAGTTCTTC.

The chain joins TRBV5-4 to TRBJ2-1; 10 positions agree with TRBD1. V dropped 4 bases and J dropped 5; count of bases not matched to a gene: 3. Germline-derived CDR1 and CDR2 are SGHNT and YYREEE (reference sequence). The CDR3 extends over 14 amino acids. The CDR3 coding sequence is TGTGCCAGCAGCGACGGGACAGGGGACAATGAGCAGTTCTTC. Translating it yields CASSDGTGDNEQFF.

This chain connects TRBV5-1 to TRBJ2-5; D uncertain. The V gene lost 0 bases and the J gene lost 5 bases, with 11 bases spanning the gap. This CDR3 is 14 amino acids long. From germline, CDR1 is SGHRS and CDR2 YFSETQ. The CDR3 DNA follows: TGCGCCAGCAGCTTGGCCGGGTTTGCGGAGACCCAGTACTTC. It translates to CASSLAGFAETQYF.

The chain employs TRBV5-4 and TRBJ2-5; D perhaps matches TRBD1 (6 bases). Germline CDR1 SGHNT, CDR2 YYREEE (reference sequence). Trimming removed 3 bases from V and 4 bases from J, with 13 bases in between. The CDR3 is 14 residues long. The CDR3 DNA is TGTGCCAGCAGCTCGGGTACAGGGCTAGAGACCCAGTACTTC. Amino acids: CASSSGTGLETQYF.

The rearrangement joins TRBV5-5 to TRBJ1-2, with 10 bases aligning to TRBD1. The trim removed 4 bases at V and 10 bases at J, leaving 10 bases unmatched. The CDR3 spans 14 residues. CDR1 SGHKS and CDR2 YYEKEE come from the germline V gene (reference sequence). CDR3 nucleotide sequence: TGTGCCAGCAGCCCGGGACAGGGGATAAATGACTACACCTTC. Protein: CASSPGQGINDYTF.

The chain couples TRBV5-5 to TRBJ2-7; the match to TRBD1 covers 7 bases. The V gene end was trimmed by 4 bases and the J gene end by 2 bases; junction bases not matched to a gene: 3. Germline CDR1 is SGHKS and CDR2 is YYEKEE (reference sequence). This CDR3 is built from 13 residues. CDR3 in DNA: TGTGCCAGCAGCCTGACAGGGACCTACGAGCAGTACTTC. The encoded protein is CASSLTGTYEQYF.

In nucleotides, the CDR3 is TGTGCCAGCAGTGGGGAGGGGGGCTACGAGCAGTACTTC. Translated: CASSGEGGYEQYF. The gene calls are TRBV2 and TRBJ2-7; D is possibly TRBD2 (7 bases). Trimming cost V 4 bases and J 3 bases, with 10 bases left between them. CDR1 and CDR2 (germline): SNHLY, FYNNEI. This CDR3 contains 13 residues.

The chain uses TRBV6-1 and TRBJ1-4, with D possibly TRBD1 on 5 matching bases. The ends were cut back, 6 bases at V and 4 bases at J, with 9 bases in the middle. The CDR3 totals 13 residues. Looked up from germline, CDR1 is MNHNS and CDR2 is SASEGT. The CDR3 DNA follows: TGTGCCAGCAGCGACAGTGGTAATGAAAAACTGTTTTTT. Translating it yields CASSDSGNEKLFF.

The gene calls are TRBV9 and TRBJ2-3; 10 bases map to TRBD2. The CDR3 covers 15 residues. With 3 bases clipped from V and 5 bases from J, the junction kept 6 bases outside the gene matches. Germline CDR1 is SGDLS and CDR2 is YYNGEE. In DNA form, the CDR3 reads TGTGCCAGCAGCGCGAGCGGGGGGGCCGGAGATACGCAGTATTTT. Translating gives CASSASGGAGDTQYF.

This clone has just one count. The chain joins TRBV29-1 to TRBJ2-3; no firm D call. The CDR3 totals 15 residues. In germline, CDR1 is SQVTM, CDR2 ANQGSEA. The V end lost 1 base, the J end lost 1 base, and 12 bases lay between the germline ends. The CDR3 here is CSVEAWAPRTDTQYF. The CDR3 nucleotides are TGCAGCGTTGAAGCATGGGCCCCCCGCACAGATACGCAGTATTTT.

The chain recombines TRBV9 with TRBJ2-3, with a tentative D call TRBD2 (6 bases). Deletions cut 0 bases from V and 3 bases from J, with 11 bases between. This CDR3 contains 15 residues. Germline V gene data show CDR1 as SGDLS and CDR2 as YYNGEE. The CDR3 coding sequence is TGTGCCAGCAGCGTAGGGGTGGGGAGGACAGATACGCAGTATTTT. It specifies CASSVGVGRTDTQYF.

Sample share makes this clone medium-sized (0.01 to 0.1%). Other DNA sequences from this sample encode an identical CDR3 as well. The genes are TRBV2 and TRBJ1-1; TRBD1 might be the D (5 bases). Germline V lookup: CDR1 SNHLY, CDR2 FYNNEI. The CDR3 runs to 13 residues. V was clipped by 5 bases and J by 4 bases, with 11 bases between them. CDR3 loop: CASSRGEGTEAFF. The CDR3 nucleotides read TGTGCCAGCAGTCGGGGGGAGGGCACTGAAGCTTTCTTT.